This T cell receptor beta chain comes out of a study of OX40 agonist ivuxolimab in advanced cancers. Points from the study as a whole: In CD8+ T cells, expanded clones were on average more numerous than in CD4+. Near-lowest levels of clonal expansion characterized partial responders at 0.1-3.0 mg/kg.

Sequencing used immunoSEQ multiplex PCR; TCRdb keeps in-frame clones, though not all of them. The sample has tens of thousands of clones, 65% to 90% seen once. At baseline, cycle 4 day 1, and cycle 7 day 1, blood was sampled. Per germline, CDR1 MNHNY and CDR2 SVGAGI (reference sequence). CDR3 length equals 14 residues. With 8 bases removed from V and 5 bases from J, the gap between germline ends came to 18 bases. Notes on this clone: Its antigen is undetermined.

The rearrangement joins TRBV6-6 to TRBJ2-5, with a tentative D call TRBD2 (5 bases). The sequence was collected from an adult with an advanced solid tumor such as melanoma, head and neck, liver or kidney cancer. The material was CD4+ or CD8+ T cells sorted from blood, obtained in a trial of the OX40 agonist ivuxolimab. Written as DNA, the CDR3 is TGTGCCAGCGCAGGCGGCGGGCCCAAGGAGACCCAGTACTTC. Its translation is CASAGGGPKETQYF.